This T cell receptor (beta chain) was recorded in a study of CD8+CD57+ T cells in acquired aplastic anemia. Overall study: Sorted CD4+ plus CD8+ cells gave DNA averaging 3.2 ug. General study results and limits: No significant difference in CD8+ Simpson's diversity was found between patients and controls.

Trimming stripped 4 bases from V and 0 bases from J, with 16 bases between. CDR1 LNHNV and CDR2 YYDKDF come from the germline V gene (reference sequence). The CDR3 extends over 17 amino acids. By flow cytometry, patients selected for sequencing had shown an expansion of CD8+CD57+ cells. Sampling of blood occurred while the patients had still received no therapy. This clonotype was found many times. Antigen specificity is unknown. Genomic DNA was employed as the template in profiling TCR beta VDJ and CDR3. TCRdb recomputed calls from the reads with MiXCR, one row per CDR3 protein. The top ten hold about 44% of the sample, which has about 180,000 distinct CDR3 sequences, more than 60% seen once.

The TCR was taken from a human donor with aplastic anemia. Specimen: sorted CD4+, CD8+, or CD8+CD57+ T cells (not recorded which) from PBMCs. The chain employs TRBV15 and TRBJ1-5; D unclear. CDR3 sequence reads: CATSNGWEQYSNQPQHF. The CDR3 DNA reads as TGTGCCACCAGCAACGGTTGGGAGCAGTATAGCAATCAGCCCCAGCATTTT.